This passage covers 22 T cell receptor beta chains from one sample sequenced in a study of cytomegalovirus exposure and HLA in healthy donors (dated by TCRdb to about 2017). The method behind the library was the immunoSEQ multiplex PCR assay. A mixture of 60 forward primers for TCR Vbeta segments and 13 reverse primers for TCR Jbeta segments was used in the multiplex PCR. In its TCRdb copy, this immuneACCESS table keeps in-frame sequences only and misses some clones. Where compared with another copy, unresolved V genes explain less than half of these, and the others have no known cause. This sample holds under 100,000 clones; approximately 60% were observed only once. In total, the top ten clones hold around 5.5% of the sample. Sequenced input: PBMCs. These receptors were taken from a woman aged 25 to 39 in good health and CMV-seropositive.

CDR3 nucleotides: TGTGCCAGTAGTACGACAGGGGAAGAGACCCAGTACTTC. Translation gives CASSTTGEETQYF. The chain combines TRBV19 with TRBJ2-5, with 8 bases matching TRBD1. Per the germline V gene, CDR1 is LNHDA and CDR2 is SQIVND (reference sequence). The CDR3 is 13 residues long. The V and J ends lost 4 bases and 3 bases, in that order; junction bases with no gene match: 1. Looking up the rest from reference TRBV19 and TRBJ2-5 gives the full variable domain: DGGITQSPKYLFRKEGQNVTLSCEQNLNHDAMYWYRQDPGQGLRLIYYSQIVNDFQKGDIAEGYSVSREKKESFPLTVTSAQKNPTAFYLCASSTTGEETQYFGPGTRLLVL.

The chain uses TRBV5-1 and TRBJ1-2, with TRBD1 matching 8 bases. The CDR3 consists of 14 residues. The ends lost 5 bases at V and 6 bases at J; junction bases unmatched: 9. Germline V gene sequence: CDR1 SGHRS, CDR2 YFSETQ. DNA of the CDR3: TGCGCCAGCAGTATGGTGGCGACAGGGGATGGCTACACCTTC. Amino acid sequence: CASSMVATGDGYTF.

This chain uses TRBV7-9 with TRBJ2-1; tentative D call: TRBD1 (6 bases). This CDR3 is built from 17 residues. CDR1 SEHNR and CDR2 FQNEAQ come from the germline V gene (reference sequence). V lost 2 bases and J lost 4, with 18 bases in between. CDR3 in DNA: TGTGCCAGCAGCTTAATGGGCATGGAACAGGGTTACAATGAGCAGTTCTTC. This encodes CASSLMGMEQGYNEQFF.

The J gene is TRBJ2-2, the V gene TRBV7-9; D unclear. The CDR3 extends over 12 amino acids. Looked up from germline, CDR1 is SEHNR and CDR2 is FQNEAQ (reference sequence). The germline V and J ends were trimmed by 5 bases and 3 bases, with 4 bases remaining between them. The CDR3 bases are TGTGCCAGCAGCCCCTACACCGGGGAGCTGTTTTTT. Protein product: CASSPYTGELFF.

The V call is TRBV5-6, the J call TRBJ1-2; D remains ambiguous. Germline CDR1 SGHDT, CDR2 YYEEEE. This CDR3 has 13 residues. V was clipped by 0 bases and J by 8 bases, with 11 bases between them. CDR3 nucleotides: TGTGCCAGCAGCTTGGAGGCTCGAGGGGGCTACACCTTC. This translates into CASSLEARGGYTF. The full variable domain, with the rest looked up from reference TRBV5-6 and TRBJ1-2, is DAGVTQSPTHLIKTRGQQVTLRCSPKSGHDTVSWYQQALGQGPQFIFQYYEEEERQRGNFPDRFSGHQFPNYSSELNVNALLLGDSALYLCASSLEARGGYTFGSGTRLTVV.

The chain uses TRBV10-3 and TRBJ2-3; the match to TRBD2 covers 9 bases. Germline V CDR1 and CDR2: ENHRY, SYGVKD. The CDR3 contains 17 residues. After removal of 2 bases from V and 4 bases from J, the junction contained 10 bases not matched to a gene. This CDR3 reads CAISEHGGGGASDTQYF. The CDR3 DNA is TGTGCCATCAGTGAGCACGGAGGCGGGGGGGCCTCAGATACGCAGTATTTT.

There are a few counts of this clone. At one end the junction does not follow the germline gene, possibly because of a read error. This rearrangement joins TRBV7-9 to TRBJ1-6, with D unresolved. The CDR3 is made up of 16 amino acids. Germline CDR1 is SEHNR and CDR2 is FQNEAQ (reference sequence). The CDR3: CSSSLGMGFYNSPLHF. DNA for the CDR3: TGTTCCAGCAGCTTAGGAATGGGCTTCTATAATTCACCCCTCCACTTT.

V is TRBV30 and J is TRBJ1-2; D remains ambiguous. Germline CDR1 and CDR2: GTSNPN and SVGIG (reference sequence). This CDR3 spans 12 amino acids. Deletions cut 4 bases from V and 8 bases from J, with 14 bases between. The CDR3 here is CAWTPLARGYTF. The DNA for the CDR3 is TGTGCCTGGACCCCGCTAGCCAGAGGCTACACCTTC.

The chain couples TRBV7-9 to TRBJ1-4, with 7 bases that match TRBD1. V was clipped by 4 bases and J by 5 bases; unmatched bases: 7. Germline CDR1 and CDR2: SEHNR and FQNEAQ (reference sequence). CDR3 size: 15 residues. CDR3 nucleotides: TGTGCCAGCAGCTCCCCGGGACAGCCGAATGAAAAACTGTTTTTT. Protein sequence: CASSSPGQPNEKLFF.

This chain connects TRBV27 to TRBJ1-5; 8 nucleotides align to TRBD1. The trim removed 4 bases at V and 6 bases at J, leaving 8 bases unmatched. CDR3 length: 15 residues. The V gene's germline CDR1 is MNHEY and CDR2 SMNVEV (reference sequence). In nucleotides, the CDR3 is TGTGCCAGCAGTTCGGGACAGGTGGGGGGTCAGCCCCAGCATTTT. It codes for CASSSGQVGGQPQHF.

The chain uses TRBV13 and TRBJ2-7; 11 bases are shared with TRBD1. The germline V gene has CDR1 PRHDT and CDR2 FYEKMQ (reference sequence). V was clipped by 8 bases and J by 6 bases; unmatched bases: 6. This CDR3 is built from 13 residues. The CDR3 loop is CASRGTGGSEQYF. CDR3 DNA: TGTGCCAGCCGAGGGACAGGGGGTAGCGAGCAGTACTTC.

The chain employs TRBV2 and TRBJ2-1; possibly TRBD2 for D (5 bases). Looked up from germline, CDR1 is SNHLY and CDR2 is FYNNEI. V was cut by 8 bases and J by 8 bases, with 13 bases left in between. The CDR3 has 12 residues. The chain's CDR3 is CASERVGDEQFF. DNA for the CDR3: TGTGCCAGCGAGAGGGTGGGCGATGAGCAGTTCTTC.

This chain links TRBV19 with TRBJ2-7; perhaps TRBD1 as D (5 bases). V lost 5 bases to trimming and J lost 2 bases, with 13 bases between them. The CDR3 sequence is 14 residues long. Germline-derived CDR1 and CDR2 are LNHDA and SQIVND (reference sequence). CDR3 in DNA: TGTGCCAGTAGTGGTCAGGGCACTACCTACGAGCAGTACTTC. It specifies CASSGQGTTYEQYF.

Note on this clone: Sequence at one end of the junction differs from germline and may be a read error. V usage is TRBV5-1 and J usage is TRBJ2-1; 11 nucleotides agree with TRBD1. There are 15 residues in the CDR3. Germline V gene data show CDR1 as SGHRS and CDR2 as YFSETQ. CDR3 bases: TGCGCCAGCAGCGTGACCGGGACAGGGGGGCATGAGCAGCTCTTC. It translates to CASSVTGTGGHEQLF.

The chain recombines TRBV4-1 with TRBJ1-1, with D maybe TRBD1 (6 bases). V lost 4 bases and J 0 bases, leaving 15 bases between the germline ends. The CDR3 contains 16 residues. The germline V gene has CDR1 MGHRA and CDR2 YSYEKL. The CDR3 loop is CASSLRTVGVNTEAFF. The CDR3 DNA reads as TGCGCCAGCAGCCTTCGGACAGTGGGAGTGAACACTGAAGCTTTCTTT.

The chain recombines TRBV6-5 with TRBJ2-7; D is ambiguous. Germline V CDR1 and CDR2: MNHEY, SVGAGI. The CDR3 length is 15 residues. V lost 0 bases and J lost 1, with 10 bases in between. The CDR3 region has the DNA TGTGCCAGCAGTTACTCCCCGGTCCCTTCCTACGAGCAGTACTTC. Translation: CASSYSPVPSYEQYF.

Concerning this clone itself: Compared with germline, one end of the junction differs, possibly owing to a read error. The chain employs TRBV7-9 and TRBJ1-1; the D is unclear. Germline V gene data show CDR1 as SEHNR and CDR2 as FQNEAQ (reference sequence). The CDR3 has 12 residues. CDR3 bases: TGTTCCAGCCCCCCAGAGGGCACTGAAGCTTTCTTT. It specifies CSSPPEGTEAFF.

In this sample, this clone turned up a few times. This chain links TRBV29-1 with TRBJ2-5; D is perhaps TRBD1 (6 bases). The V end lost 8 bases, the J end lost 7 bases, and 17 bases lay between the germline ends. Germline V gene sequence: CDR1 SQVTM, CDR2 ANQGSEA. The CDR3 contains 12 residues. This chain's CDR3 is CSTIQGVGTQYF. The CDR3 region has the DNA TGCAGCACAATACAGGGTGTCGGGACCCAGTACTTC.

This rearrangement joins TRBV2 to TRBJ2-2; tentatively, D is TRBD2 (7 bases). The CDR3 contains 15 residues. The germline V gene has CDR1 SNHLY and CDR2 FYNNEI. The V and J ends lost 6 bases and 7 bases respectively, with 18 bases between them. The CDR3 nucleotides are TGTGCCAGCAGAAACTCTGGGGGGGGGCGCGGGGAGCTGTTTTTT. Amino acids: CASRNSGGGRGELFF.

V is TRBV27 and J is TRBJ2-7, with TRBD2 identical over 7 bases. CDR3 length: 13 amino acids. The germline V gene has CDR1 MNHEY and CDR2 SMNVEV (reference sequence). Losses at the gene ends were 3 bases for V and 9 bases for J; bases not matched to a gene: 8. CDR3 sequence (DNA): TGTGCCAGCAGTTTTAAAGGGATAGCGGGGCAGTACTTC. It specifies CASSFKGIAGQYF.

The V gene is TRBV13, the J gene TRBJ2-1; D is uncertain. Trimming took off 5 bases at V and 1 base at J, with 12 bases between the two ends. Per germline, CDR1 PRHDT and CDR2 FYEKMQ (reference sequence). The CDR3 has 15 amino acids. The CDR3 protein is CASSLSVPSYNEQFF. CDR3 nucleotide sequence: TGTGCCAGCAGCCTCTCGGTGCCATCCTACAATGAGCAGTTCTTC.

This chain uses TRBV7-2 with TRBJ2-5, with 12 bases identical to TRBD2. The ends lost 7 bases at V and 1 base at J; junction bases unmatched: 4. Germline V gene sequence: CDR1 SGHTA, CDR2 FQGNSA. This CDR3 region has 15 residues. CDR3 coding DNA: TGTGCCAGCACCCTAGCGGGGGGGCCCCAAGAGACCCAGTACTTC. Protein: CASTLAGGPQETQYF.